The 8 T cell receptor beta chains given below trace back to one sample, sequenced in a study of CXCR3-negative and CXCR3-positive naive CD8 T cells. The study made its TRB cDNA libraries by 5' RACE, adding UMI labels. TCRdb reanalyzed the 5' RACE reads and collapses them to one entry per CDR3 protein, without DNA. The specimen's table records about 56,000 distinct CDR3 sequences. The sample comprised memory CD8+ T cells from blood. The source of these receptors is a human donor in good health. Some clones in this sample may be carry-over from other donors' samples.

The V gene is TRBV29-1, the J gene TRBJ2-1. The germline V gene encodes CDR1 SQVTM and CDR2 ANQGSEA. CDR3 size: 11 residues. The CDR3 here is CSVEAGNEQFF.

This chain connects TRBV2 to TRBJ1-5; the D gene TCRdb calls, TRBD1, cannot be checked with no DNA. The CDR3 is 14 residues long. Per germline, CDR1 SNHLY and CDR2 FYNNEI. The CDR3 here is CASFQGPSNQPQHF.

The V and J genes are TRBV29-1 and TRBJ1-1. The CDR3 has 17 amino acids. The V gene's germline CDR1 is SQVTM and CDR2 ANQGSEA. The CDR3 loop is CSVEEGWEGPMNTEAFF.

The chain links TRBV5-1 to TRBJ2-7; without DNA, the TCRdb call of TRBD1 cannot be checked. This CDR3 contains 13 residues. CDR1 is SGHRS and CDR2 is YFSETQ in the germline V gene. The CDR3 here is CASSPGTAYEQYF.

This chain uses TRBV10-3 with TRBJ2-3; absent DNA, TCRdb's TRBD2 call cannot be checked. There are 14 residues in the CDR3. Looked up from germline, CDR1 is ENHRY and CDR2 is SYGVKD. This chain's CDR3 is CATLPGLGTDTQYF.

V gene TRBV4-3 combines with J gene TRBJ2-3; TCRdb's assignment of TRBD1 cannot be checked, as there is no DNA. Germline V gene lookup returns CDR1 LGHNA and CDR2 YSLEER. This CDR3 has 16 amino acids. CDR3 sequence reads: CASSQNREGVGDTQYF.

V is TRBV20-1 and J is TRBJ1-4; with no DNA, the TCRdb D assignment of TRBD1 cannot be verified. This CDR3 region has 18 residues. Germline V gene lookup returns CDR1 DFQATT and CDR2 SNEGSKA (reference sequence). CDR3: CSARGDRVTTLTNEKLFF.

V usage is TRBV12-3 or TRBV12-4 and J usage is TRBJ2-5; TCRdb reports TRBD2, a call that lacks DNA to check it against. The CDR3 length is 17 residues. CDR3 residues: CASSLVVAEIHQETQYF.